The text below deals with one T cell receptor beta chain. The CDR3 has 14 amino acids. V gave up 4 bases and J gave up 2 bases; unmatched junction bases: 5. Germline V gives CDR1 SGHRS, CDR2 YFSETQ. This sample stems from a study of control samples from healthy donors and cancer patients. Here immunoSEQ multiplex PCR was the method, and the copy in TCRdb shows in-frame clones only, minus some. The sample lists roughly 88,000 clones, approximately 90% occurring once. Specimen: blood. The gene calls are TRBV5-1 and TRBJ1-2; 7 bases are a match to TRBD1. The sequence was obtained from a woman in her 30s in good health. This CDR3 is CASSGGTANYGYTF. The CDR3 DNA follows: TGCGCCAGCAGCGGTGGGACAGCAAACTATGGCTACACCTTC.